The present TCR beta chain was sequenced within a study of blood T cell repertoires in COVID-19. Study at large: Acute-phase and convalescent COVID-19 samples originated in the United States, Italy and Spain. Sample material is recorded as cDNA or gDNA derived from T cells, B-cell-depleted T cells, or PBMCs.

The authors' processing: Reference gene primer amplification yielded estimated nucleated cell counts. This table comes from immunoSEQ multiplex PCR, and its TCRdb copy is limited to in-frame clones, with some not included. Clone size and V and J calls were adopted from that table, with D and trimming inferred from the DNA. The data contain roughly 38,000 clones, about three quarters of them singletons. This clone was observed a single time. This CDR3 spans 15 amino acids. The germline V gene has CDR1 MGHDK and CDR2 SYGVNS. Trimming at V came to 7 bases and at J to 4 bases, leaving 10 bases not matched to a gene.

Sequencing input: peripheral blood. J is TRBJ2-1 and V is TRBV25-1; TRBD2 matches at 7 bases. The receptor was isolated from a man between 65 and 79 years old with active or convalescent COVID-19. Here the CDR3 reads CASTLSGERYNEQFF. DNA for the CDR3: TGTGCCAGCACCTTGAGCGGGGAGCGATACAATGAGCAGTTCTTC.